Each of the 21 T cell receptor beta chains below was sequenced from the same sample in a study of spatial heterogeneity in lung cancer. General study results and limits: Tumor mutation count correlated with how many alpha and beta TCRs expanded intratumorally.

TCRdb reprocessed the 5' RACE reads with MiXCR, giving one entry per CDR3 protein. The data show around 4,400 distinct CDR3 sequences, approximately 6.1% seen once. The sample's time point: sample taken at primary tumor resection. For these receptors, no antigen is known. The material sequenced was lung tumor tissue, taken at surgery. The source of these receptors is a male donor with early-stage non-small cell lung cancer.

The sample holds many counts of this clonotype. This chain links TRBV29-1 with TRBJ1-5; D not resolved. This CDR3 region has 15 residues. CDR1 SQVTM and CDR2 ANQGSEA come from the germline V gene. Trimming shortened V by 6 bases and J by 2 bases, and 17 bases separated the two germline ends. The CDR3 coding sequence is TGCAGCGTCCTTACGTCGGGGAATGGCAATCAGCCCCAGCATTTT. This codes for CSVLTSGNGNQPQHF.

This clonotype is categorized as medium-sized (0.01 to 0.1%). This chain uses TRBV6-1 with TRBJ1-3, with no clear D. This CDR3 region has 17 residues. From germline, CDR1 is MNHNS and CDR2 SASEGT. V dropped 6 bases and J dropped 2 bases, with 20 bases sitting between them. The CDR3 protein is CASRPKGLLGPGNTIYF. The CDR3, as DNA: TGTGCCAGCAGACCCAAAGGGCTTCTTGGGCCTGGAAACACCATATATTTT.

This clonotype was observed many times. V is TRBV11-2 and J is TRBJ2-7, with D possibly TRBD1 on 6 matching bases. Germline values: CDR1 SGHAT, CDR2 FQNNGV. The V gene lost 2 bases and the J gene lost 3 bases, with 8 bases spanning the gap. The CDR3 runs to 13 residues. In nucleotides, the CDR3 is TGTGCCAGCAGCTTAACCAGGGGCTACGAGCAGTACTTC. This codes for CASSLTRGYEQYF.

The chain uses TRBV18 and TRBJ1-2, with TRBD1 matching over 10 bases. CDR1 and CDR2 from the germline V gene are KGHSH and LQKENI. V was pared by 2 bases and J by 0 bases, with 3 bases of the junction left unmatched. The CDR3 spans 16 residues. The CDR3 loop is CASSPIGQGANYGYTF. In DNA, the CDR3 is TGTGCCAGCTCACCAATCGGACAGGGGGCTAACTATGGCTACACCTTC.

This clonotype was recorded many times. CDR3 amino acids: CSVSSAYEQYF. Written as DNA, the CDR3 is TGCAGCGTATCCTCCGCCTACGAGCAGTACTTC. This chain links TRBV29-1 with TRBJ2-7; D remains ambiguous. Germline values: CDR1 SQVTM, CDR2 ANQGSEA. Trimming shortened V by 6 bases and J by 2 bases, and 8 bases separated the two germline ends. CDR3 length equals 11 residues.

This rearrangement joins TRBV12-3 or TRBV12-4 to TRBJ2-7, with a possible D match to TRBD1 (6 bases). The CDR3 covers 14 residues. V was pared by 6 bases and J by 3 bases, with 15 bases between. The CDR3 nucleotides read TGTGCCAGCAGATTATCGGGACAACTCTACGAGCAGTACTTC. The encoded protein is CASRLSGQLYEQYF.

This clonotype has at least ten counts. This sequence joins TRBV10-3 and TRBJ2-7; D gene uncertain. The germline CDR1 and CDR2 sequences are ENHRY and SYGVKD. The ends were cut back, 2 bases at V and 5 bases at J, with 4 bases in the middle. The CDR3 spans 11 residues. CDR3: CAISEGNEQYF. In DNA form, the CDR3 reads TGTGCCATCAGTGAGGGGAACGAGCAGTACTTC.

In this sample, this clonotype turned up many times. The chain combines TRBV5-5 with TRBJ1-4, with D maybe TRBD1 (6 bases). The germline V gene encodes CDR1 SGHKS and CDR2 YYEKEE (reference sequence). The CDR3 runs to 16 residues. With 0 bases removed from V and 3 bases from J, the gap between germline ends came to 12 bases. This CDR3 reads CASSLGRGEANEKLFF. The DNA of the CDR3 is TGTGCCAGCAGCTTGGGCAGGGGAGAAGCTAATGAAAAACTGTTTTTT.

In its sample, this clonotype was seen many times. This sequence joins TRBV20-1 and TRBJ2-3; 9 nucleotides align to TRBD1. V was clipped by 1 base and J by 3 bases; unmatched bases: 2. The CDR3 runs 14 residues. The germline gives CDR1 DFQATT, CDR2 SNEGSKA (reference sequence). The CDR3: CSARGTGATDTQYF. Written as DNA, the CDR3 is TGCAGTGCTAGAGGGACAGGGGCAACAGATACGCAGTATTTT.

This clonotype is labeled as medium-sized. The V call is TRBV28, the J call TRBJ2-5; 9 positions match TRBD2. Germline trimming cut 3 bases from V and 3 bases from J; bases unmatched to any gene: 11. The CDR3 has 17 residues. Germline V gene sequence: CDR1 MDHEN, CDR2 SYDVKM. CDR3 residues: CASSLGGLAGSKETQYF. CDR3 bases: TGTGCCAGCAGTTTGGGGGGGCTAGCGGGATCCAAAGAGACCCAGTACTTC.

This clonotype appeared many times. The CDR3 region is CASSQGLAGSSTQYF. The CDR3 region has the DNA TGCGCCAGTTCGCAAGGGCTAGCGGGGTCCTCGACGCAGTATTTT. The J gene is TRBJ2-3, the V gene TRBV5-1; 9 bases align to TRBD2. This CDR3 contains 15 residues. The germline V gene encodes CDR1 SGHRS and CDR2 YFSETQ. Trimming took 8 bases from V and 9 from J; bases not matched to a gene: 16. The entire variable domain, with the rest obtained from reference TRBV5-1 and TRBJ2-3, is as follows: KAGVTQTPRYLIKTRGQQVTLSCSPISGHRSVSWYQQTPGQGLQFLFEYFSETQRNKGNFPGRFSGRQFSNSRSEMNVSTLELGDSALYLCASSQGLAGSSTQYFGPGTRLTVL.

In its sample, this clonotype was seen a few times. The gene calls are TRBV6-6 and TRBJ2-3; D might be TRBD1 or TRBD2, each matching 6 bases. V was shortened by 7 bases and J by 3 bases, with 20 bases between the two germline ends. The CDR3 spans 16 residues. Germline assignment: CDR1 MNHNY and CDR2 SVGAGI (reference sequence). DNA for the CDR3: TGTGCCAGCACCTCCCACGGGGGCACCACGACAGATACGCAGTATTTT. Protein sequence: CASTSHGGTTTDTQYF.

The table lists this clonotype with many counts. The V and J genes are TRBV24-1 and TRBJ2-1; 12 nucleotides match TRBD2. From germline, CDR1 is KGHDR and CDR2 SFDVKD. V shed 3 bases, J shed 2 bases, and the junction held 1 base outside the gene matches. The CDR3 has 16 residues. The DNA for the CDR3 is TGTGCCACCAGTGATCGGACTAGCGGGACCTACAATGAGCAGTTCTTC. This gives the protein CATSDRTSGTYNEQFF.

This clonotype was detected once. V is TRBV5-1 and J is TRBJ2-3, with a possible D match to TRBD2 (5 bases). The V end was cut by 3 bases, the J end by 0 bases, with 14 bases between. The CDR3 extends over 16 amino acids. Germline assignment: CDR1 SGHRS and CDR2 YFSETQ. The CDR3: CASSSGVTLSTDTQYF. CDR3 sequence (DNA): TGCGCCAGCAGCTCCGGGGTCACACTAAGCACAGATACGCAGTATTTT.

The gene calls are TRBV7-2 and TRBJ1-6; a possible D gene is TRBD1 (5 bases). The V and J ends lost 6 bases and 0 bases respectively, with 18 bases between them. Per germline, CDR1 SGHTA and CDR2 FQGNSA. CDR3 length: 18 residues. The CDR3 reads CASRHGGGSSSYNSPLHF. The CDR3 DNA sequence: TGTGCCAGCAGACACGGGGGGGGGTCGAGCTCCTATAATTCACCCCTCCACTTT.

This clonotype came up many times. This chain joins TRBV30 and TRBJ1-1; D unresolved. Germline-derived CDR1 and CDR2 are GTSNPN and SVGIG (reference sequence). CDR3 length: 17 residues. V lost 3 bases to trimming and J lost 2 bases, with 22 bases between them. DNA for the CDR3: TGTGCCTGGAGCGTTGAGACACGGGCGGCGGGAAACACTGAAGCTTTCTTT. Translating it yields CAWSVETRAAGNTEAFF.

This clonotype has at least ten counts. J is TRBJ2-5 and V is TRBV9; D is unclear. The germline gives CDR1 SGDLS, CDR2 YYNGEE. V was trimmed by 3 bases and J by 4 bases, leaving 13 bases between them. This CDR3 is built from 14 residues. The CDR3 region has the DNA TGTGCCAGCAGCGCCTCACCTAGGGCAGAGACCCAGTACTTC. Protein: CASSASPRAETQYF.

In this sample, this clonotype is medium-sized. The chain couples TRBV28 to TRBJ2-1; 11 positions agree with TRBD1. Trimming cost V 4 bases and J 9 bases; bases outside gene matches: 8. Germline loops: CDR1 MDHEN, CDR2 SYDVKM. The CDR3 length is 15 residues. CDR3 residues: CASSSPGQGVTEQFF. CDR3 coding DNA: TGTGCCAGCAGTTCCCCGGGACAGGGGGTGACTGAGCAGTTCTTC.

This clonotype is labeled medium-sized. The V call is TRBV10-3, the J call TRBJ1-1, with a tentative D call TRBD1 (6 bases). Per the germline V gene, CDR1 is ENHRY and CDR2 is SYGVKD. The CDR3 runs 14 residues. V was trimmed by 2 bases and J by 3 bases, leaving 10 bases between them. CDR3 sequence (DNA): TGTGCCATCAGTGAGGGGGGCCCAGACACTGAAGCTTTCTTT. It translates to CAISEGGPDTEAFF.

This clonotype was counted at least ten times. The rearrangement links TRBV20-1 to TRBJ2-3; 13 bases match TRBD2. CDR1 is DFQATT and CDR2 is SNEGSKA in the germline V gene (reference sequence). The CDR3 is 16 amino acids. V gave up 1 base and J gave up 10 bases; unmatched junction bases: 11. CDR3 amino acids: CSARVATSGRPVAQYF. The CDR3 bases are TGCAGTGCTAGAGTGGCGACTAGCGGGAGGCCGGTGGCGCAGTATTTT.

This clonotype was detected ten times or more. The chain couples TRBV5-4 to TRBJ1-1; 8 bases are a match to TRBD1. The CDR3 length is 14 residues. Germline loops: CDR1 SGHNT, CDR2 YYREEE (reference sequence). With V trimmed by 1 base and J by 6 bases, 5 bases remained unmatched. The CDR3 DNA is TGTGCCAGCAGCTTGAGGGACAGGTTCTCTGAAGCTTTCTTT. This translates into CASSLRDRFSEAFF.